A selection of T cell receptor beta chains follows, all from one sample in a study of T-cell reconstitution after alpha-beta-depleted transplantation in children. One entry per CDR3 protein, called by TCRdb with MiXCR from the PCR reads. The sample has around 250,000 distinct CDR3 sequences; over 20% are singletons. Specimen: PBMCs, collected before TCRalphabeta/CD19-depleted stem cell transplant. These receptors all stem from a girl aged 2-10 years with Fanconi anemia, due to receive a stem cell transplant. Both conserved end residues are part of each CDR3. The D gene is left open where the match is weak. Expanded clones are given a class, and other clones once, few, many or no size at all.

d_call	v_call	cdr3_length	clone_size	j_call	cdr3_nt	cdr3_aa
TRBD1	TRBV29-1	15	.	TRBJ2-5	TGCAGCGTTGAAGACCAGGGACAGGGTGGTGAGACCCAGTACTTC	CSVEDQGQGGETQYF
.	TRBV7-6	18	few	TRBJ2-5	TGTGCCAGCAGCTTAGAAGGTCTAGCCGACATCTTCCAAGAGACCCAGTACTTC	CASSLEGLADIFQETQYF
.	TRBV29-1	11	many	TRBJ2-3	TGCAGCGTTGACATGGCAGATACGCAGTATTTT	CSVDMADTQYF
.	TRBV21-1	12	.	TRBJ2-7	TGTGCCATCACAGAGATCGTCTACGAGCAGTACTTC	CAITEIVYEQYF
.	TRBV20-1	13	.	TRBJ2-7	TGCAGTGCTAGTACCGGGGCCAACTACGAGCAGTACTTC	CSASTGANYEQYF
TRBD2	TRBV7-3	14	.	TRBJ2-7	TGTGCCAGCAGCTTATCTAGCGGGAGCTACGAGCAGTACTTC	CASSLSSGSYEQYF
TRBD2	TRBV28	15	.	TRBJ2-1	TGTGCCAGCAGGCCTACTAGCGGGAGGACCAATGAGCAGTTCTTC	CASRPTSGRTNEQFF
.	TRBV5-1	12	many	TRBJ2-1	TGCGCCAGCAGCTCCCAAGGGGCCGCAGAGTTCTTC	CASSSQGAAEFF
TRBD1	TRBV27	15	.	TRBJ2-3	TGTGCCAGCAGTTGGGTGGGGACAGGGCCAGATACGCAGTATTTT	CASSWVGTGPDTQYF
TRBD1	TRBV20-1	15	.	TRBJ1-5	TGCAGTGCTAAACCCTCTACAGGGGGCGATCAGCCCCAGCATTTT	CSAKPSTGGDQPQHF
TRBD2	TRBV7-2	14	.	TRBJ2-5	TGTGCCAGCAGCCCACTAGCGGACAGAGAGACCCAGTACTTC	CASSPLADRETQYF
.	TRBV21-1	14	.	TRBJ2-4	TGTGCCAGCAGCAAAAGGTTGTCCAAAAACATTCAGTACTTC	CASSKRLSKNIQYF
TRBD2	TRBV20-1	13	many	TRBJ2-7	TGCAGTGCGGAGCGGGGGTCCCCCTACGAGCAGTACTTC	CSAERGSPYEQYF
TRBD1	TRBV7-2	13	few	TRBJ2-5	TGTGCCAGCAGCTGGACAGGACGGGAGACCCAGTACTTC	CASSWTGRETQYF
.	TRBV7-2	15	.	TRBJ2-1	TGTGCCAGCAGCTTATTGGGAGCCACCTACAATGAGCAGTTCTTC	CASSLLGATYNEQFF
TRBD1	TRBV15	15	few	TRBJ2-7	TGTGCCACCAGCAGAGCCCCAGGGGGCGGCTACGAGCAGTACTTC	CATSRAPGGGYEQYF
.	TRBV6-5	15	many	TRBJ1-3	TGTGCCAGCAGTCTGGACATCCTCTCTGGAAACACCATATATTTT	CASSLDILSGNTIYF
TRBD2	TRBV11-2	16	few	TRBJ2-2	TGTGCCAGCAGCCCAACTAGCGGGAGGAACACCGGGGAGCTGTTTTTT	CASSPTSGRNTGELFF
TRBD1	TRBV5-4	15	.	TRBJ2-7	TGTGCCAGCAGCGTCTTGGACAGGGGGCTAGATGAGCAGTACTTC	CASSVLDRGLDEQYF
TRBD2	TRBV28	16	few	TRBJ2-1	TGTGCCAGCAGTTGGCAGGCGCGGGGGTCGGGCAATGAGCAGTTCTTC	CASSWQARGSGNEQFF
TRBD2	TRBV28	14	many	TRBJ2-7	TGTGCCAGCAGTCCTAGCGGAGGCCTCTACGAGCAGTACTTC	CASSPSGGLYEQYF
TRBD2	TRBV7-9	16	many	TRBJ2-5	TGTGCCAGCAGCTTCCCAACTAGCGGGAGTACAGAGACCCAGTACTTC	CASSFPTSGSTETQYF
TRBD2	TRBV20-1	11	few	TRBJ2-1	TGCAGTGCTCAACCAGCGGGGGGACAGTTCTTC	CSAQPAGGQFF
.	TRBV6-5	15	.	TRBJ2-7	TGTGCCAGCAGTTACCCCGATTCTCCGAACTACGAGCAGTACTTC	CASSYPDSPNYEQYF
.	TRBV5-1	15	few	TRBJ2-2	TGCGCCAGCAGCTTCAGGGAAGCGAACACCGGGGAGCTGTTTTTT	CASSFREANTGELFF
.	TRBV11-1	20	few	TRBJ2-6	TGTGCCAGCAGCTTAGCGTTCGGGAGATCCCTTAGCTCTGGGGCCAACGTCCTGACTTTC	CASSLAFGRSLSSGANVLTF
TRBD2	TRBV29-1	14	.	TRBJ2-1	TGCAGCGTTGCGACTAGCGGGGGGGCGGGGGAGCAGTTCTTC	CSVATSGGAGEQFF
.	TRBV20-1	15	many	TRBJ2-5	TGCAGTGCTAGGGTCGGGGCTAGCGCTCAAGAGACCCAGTACTTC	CSARVGASAQETQYF
.	TRBV20-1	12	few	TRBJ2-3	TGCAGTGCTAACGGAGCGGTAGATACGCAGTATTTT	CSANGAVDTQYF
.	TRBV18	15	few	TRBJ1-2	TGTGCCAGCTCACCTAAACCTTCGACAGAACCAGGCTACACCTTC	CASSPKPSTEPGYTF
.	TRBV20-1	13	.	TRBJ1-6	TGCAGTGCTACCGGGACGGCGAGTTCACCCCTCCACTTT	CSATGTASSPLHF
.	TRBV20-1	15	many	TRBJ2-3	TGCAGTGCTAGTATCCGGGGGATTTACACAGATACGCAGTATTTT	CSASIRGIYTDTQYF
TRBD2	TRBV12-3/TRBV12-4	18	many	TRBJ2-1	TGTGCCAGCAGTTTAGATCCCGGAGGGCGGGAGTCCCCCAATGAGCAGTTCTTC	CASSLDPGGRESPNEQFF
.	TRBV6-4	15	.	TRBJ2-2	TGTGCCAGCAGTGCTAACTCCCCATCCACCGGGGAGCTGTTTTTT	CASSANSPSTGELFF
.	TRBV7-2	13	few	TRBJ2-7	TGTGCCAGCAGCTTAGTAGAGGCCTACGAGCAGTACTTC	CASSLVEAYEQYF
TRBD1	TRBV19	16	.	TRBJ2-1	TGTGCCAGTAGTATCCCGACAGGGGGGTCCTACAATGAGCAGTTCTTC	CASSIPTGGSYNEQFF
.	TRBV5-1	16	.	TRBJ2-6	TGCGCCAGCAGCCAAGGACAAAGCTCTGGGGCCAACGTCCTGACTTTC	CASSQGQSSGANVLTF
TRBD2	TRBV4-2	18	once	TRBJ2-7	TGTGCCAGCAGCCAAGAGGGGGTAGCGGGAGGTCTGACCTACGAGCAGTACTTC	CASSQEGVAGGLTYEQYF
TRBD1	TRBV6-5	15	.	TRBJ2-5	TGTGCCAGCAGTTACTTCACAGGGGGCAGGGAGACCCAGTACTTC	CASSYFTGGRETQYF
.	TRBV4-2	13	.	TRBJ2-2	TGTGCCAGCAGCCAAGATATCGGCGGGGAGCTGTTTTTT	CASSQDIGGELFF
TRBD1	TRBV12-3/TRBV12-4	14	.	TRBJ2-3	TGTGCCAGCAGTCGACAGGGAATCACAGATACGCAGTATTTT	CASSRQGITDTQYF
.	TRBV29-1	13	few	TRBJ2-3	TGCAGCGTTGAAGGGGGCGGCACAGATACGCAGTATTTT	CSVEGGGTDTQYF
.	TRBV29-1	13	many	TRBJ2-7	TGCAGCACGGCGGACCGAGACCTTAGGCAGCAGTACTTC	CSTADRDLRQQYF
.	TRBV11-3	14	many	TRBJ2-3	TGTGCCAGCAGCTTAGGGGCCGTCACAGATACGCAGTATTTT	CASSLGAVTDTQYF
.	TRBV29-1	11	many	TRBJ2-2	TGCAGCTCTTATGTCACCGGGGAGCTGTTTTTT	CSSYVTGELFF
.	TRBV13	16	many	TRBJ2-7	TGTGCCAGCAGCAACGCTCAAAGGGGAAAATCCTACGAGCAGTACTTC	CASSNAQRGKSYEQYF
.	TRBV20-1	14	many	TRBJ2-7	TGCAGTGCTGAAATCTTCCGGGACTCCTACGAGCAGTACTTC	CSAEIFRDSYEQYF
TRBD2	TRBV7-2	16	.	TRBJ2-3	TGTGCCAGCAGCTTAGTATTGGCTAGCGGGGCTTATACGCAGTATTTT	CASSLVLASGAYTQYF
.	TRBV15	14	.	TRBJ2-2	TGTGCCACCAGCAGCCCGGTAAACACCGGGGAGCTGTTTTTT	CATSSPVNTGELFF
.	TRBV6-6	12	.	TRBJ1-3	TGTGCCAGCTGGCTCGGGGAGTACACCATATATTTT	CASWLGEYTIYF
TRBD2	TRBV6-1	14	many	TRBJ2-5	TGTGCCAGCAGTGAAGGGACTAGACGAGAGACCCAGTACTTC	CASSEGTRRETQYF
.	TRBV6-5	16	.	TRBJ1-2	TGTGCCAGCAGTTACAGTGGACCCGTAAGGGGAGGTGGCTACACCTTC	CASSYSGPVRGGGYTF